These T cell receptor beta chains were read from a single sample in a study of T cell changes during pregnancy in multiple sclerosis. Measured with immunoSEQ multiplex PCR; TCRdb has only the in-frame clones, and not every one. The sample consists of around 92,000 clones, approximately 92% of them appearing once. The material was peripheral blood, obtained in the first trimester of pregnancy. These receptors originate from a female donor with multiple sclerosis, enrolled in a pregnancy study. Both conserved end residues are part of each CDR3. D genes are given only for firm matches. For some rows the clone size is stated as once, few or many, or as a class when expanded; others skip it.

TRBD2	TRBV16	TRBJ2-3	15	once	CASRQLAGGTDTQYF	TGTGCCAGCCGCCAGCTAGCGGGAGGCACAGATACGCAGTATTTT
NA	TRBV11-2	TRBJ2-1	15	NA	CASSLWGRAHSMQFF	TGTGCCAGCAGCTTATGGGGCAGGGCCCATTCGATGCAGTTCTTC
NA	TRBV27	TRBJ2-2	13	NA	CASSLDGPRELFF	TGTGCCAGCAGTTTAGATGGGCCCCGGGAGCTGTTTTTT
NA	TRBV5-6	TRBJ2-7	13	NA	CASSPVGGGEQYF	TGTGCCAGCAGCCCGGTGGGAGGGGGCGAGCAGTACTTC
NA	TRBV5-1	TRBJ1-1	15	NA	CASSLEPSGNTEAFF	TGCGCCAGCAGCTTGGAACCGTCAGGGAACACTGAAGCTTTCTTT
TRBD1	TRBV7-9	TRBJ2-1	15	few	CASSLRQGVYNEQFF	TGTGCCAGCAGCCTAAGACAGGGGGTCTACAATGAGCAGTTCTTC
TRBD1	TRBV11-2	TRBJ2-7	14	once	CASSRTGDTYEQYF	TGTGCCAGCAGCCGGACAGGGGACACCTACGAGCAGTACTTC
NA	TRBV19	TRBJ2-7	13	NA	CASSSRDSYEQYF	TGTGCCAGTAGTTCCCGGGACTCCTACGAGCAGTACTTC
NA	TRBV9	TRBJ2-2	14	NA	CASSVRGNTGELFF	TGTGCCAGCAGCGTGCGGGGGAACACCGGGGAGCTGTTTTTT
TRBD1	TRBV2	TRBJ1-5	13	NA	CASSQGEAQPQHF	TGTGCCAGCAGTCAGGGGGAAGCTCAGCCCCAGCATTTT
NA	TRBV7-6	TRBJ1-2	15	NA	CASSPVPGVNYGYTF	TGTGCCAGCAGCCCCGTACCAGGGGTCAACTATGGCTACACCTTC
NA	TRBV6-5	TRBJ2-1	13	NA	CASSYSGAGEQFF	TGTGCCAGCAGTTACTCAGGGGCCGGTGAGCAGTTCTTC
NA	TRBV7-9	TRBJ1-1	14	NA	CASSPGLFGREAFF	TGTGCCAGCAGCCCCGGTTTATTCGGCAGGGAAGCTTTCTTT
NA	TRBV7-8	TRBJ1-5	15	NA	CASSEDPRGIQPQHF	TGTGCCAGCAGCGAGGACCCTAGAGGGATTCAGCCCCAGCATTTT
NA	TRBV9	TRBJ1-5	15	NA	CASSVDGQGNQPQHF	TGTGCCAGCAGCGTAGACGGGCAGGGGAATCAGCCCCAGCATTTT
TRBD1	TRBV10-2	TRBJ1-4	14	NA	CASSRTGEAEKLFF	TGCGCCAGCAGTCGGACAGGGGAGGCTGAAAAACTGTTTTTT
TRBD2	TRBV9	TRBJ2-5	16	NA	CASSPRGGRPQETQYF	TGTGCCAGCAGCCCGCGGGGGGGCAGGCCCCAAGAGACCCAGTACTTC
TRBD1	TRBV7-8	TRBJ1-5	19	NA	CASSFAGIGGKYSNQPQHF	TGTGCCAGCAGCTTTGCGGGGATAGGGGGCAAATATAGCAATCAGCCCCAGCATTTT
NA	TRBV5-4	TRBJ1-6	15	NA	CASSLGGRGGSPLHF	TGTGCCAGCAGCTTGGGTGGTCGGGGTGGCTCACCCCTCCACTTT
NA	TRBV9	TRBJ2-1	15	NA	CASSVGGVDLNEQFF	TGTGCCAGCAGCGTAGGAGGAGTTGACCTCAATGAGCAGTTCTTC
TRBD2	TRBV7-2	TRBJ2-7	15	NA	CASSRTSGGAGEQYF	TGTGCCAGCAGCAGGACTAGCGGGGGGGCCGGCGAGCAGTACTTC
TRBD1	TRBV6-5	TRBJ1-1	16	NA	CASSYSSGGQGATAFF	TGTGCCAGCAGTTACTCCTCAGGGGGACAGGGGGCCACGGCTTTCTTT
NA	TRBV2	TRBJ1-5	12	few	CASSEDVGERHF	TGTGCCAGCAGTGAAGATGTGGGAGAAAGGCATTTT
NA	TRBV30	TRBJ2-5	11	NA	CAWSNGETQYF	TGTGCCTGGAGTAACGGGGAGACCCAGTACTTC
TRBD2	TRBV2	TRBJ2-1	18	NA	CASSILQGLVRGGDEQFF	TGTGCCAGCAGTATACTCCAAGGGTTAGTCCGCGGGGGGGATGAGCAGTTCTTC
TRBD1	TRBV5-6	TRBJ2-3	14	NA	CASQTGLGTDTQYF	TGTGCCAGCCAGACAGGGTTGGGCACAGATACGCAGTATTTT
TRBD2	TRBV2	TRBJ2-1	13	NA	CASIPGGPAEQFF	TGTGCCAGCATACCGGGGGGGCCGGCTGAGCAGTTCTTC